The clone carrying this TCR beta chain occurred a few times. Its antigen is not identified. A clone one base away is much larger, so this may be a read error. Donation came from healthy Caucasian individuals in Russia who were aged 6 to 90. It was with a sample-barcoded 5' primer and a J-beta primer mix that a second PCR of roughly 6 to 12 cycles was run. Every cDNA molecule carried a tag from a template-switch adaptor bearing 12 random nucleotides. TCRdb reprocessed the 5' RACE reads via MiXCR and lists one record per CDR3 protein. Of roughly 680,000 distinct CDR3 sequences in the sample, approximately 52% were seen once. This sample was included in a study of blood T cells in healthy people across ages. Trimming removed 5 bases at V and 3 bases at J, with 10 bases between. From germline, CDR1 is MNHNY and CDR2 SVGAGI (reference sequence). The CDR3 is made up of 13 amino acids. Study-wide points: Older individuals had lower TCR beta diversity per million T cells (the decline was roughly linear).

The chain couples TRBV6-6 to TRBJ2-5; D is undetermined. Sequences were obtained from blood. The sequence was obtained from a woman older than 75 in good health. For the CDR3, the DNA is TGTGCCAGCAGTGACCTTCCCGAAGAGACCCAGTACTTC. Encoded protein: CASSDLPEETQYF.